This T cell receptor beta chain is drawn from a study of somatic mutations in cytotoxic T cells in rheumatoid arthritis. Study information: Blood (approximately 30 ml EDTA) from each patient was taken right after diagnosis, before any treatment.

In this sample, this clone turned up once. Isolating CD4+ and CD8+ cells involved positive magnetic bead selection on an AutoMACS. Their purity was then checked by flow cytometry. In the study's own analysis: Patient CD8+ clones larger than 1% rarely matched published virus-specific TCRB sequences. The repertoire was sequenced with immunoSEQ multiplex PCR; TCRdb's copy has only in-frame clones and lacks some. For V, J and clone size, that table is used; D and trimming come from the DNA. The sample consists of 20,000 or so clones, approximately 81% of them appearing once. CDR3 size: 16 residues. Trimming removed 0 bases from V and 4 bases from J, with 15 bases in between. Germline V gene data show CDR1 as GTSNPN and CDR2 as SVGIG (reference sequence).

The source is a woman aged 40 to 50 with rheumatoid arthritis. Sequencing was performed on CD8+ T cells sorted from blood. The chain couples TRBV30 to TRBJ2-2; tentatively, D is TRBD1 (6 bases). CDR3 DNA: TGTGCCTGGAGTGTACGAAACGGCAGGGGCACCGGGGAGCTGTTTTTT. Amino acid sequence: CAWSVRNGRGTGELFF.